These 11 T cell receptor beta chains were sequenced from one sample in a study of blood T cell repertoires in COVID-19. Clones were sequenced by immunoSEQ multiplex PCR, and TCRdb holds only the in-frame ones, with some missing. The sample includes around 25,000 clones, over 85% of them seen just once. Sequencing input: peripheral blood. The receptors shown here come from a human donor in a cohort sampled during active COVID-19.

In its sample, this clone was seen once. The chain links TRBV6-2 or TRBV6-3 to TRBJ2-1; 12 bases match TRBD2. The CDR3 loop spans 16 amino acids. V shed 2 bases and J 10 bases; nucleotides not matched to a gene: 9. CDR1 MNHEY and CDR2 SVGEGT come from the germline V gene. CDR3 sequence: CASSYPSGGAMYEQFF. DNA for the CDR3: TGTGCCAGCAGTTACCCTAGCGGGGGGGCGATGTACGAGCAGTTCTTC.

CDR3 residues: CASSPTSATNEKLFF. The CDR3 bases are TGTGCCAGCAGCCCCACTTCTGCAACTAATGAAAAACTGTTTTTT. The V call is TRBV5-6, the J call TRBJ1-4; D uncertain. V dropped 4 bases and J dropped 0 bases, with 10 bases sitting between them. This CDR3 contains 15 residues. Per the germline V gene, CDR1 is SGHDT and CDR2 is YYEEEE.

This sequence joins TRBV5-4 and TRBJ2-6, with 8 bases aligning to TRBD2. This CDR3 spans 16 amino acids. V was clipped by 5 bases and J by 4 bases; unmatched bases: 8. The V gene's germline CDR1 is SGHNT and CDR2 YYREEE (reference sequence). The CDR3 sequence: CASRAGELAGANVLTF. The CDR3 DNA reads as TGTGCCAGCAGAGCGGGGGAGCTTGCGGGGGCCAACGTCCTGACTTTC.

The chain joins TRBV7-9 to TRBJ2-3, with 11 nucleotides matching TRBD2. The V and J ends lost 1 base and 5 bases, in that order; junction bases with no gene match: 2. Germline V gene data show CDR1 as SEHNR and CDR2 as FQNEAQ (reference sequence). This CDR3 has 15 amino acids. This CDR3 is CASSLGSGRGDTQYF. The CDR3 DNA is TGTGCCAGCAGCTTAGGTAGCGGGAGGGGAGATACGCAGTATTTT.

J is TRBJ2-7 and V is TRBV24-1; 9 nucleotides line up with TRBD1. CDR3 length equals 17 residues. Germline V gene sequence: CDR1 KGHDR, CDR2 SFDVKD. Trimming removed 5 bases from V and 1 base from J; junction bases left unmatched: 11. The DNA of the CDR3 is TGTGCCACCAGTGCTCGTGCCCGGACAGGGGAATCCTACGAGCAGTACTTC. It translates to CATSARARTGESYEQYF.

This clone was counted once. For the CDR3, the DNA is TGTGCCAGCAGCTTACAGGGGCATGATGGCTACACCTTC. Translation gives CASSLQGHDGYTF. The chain combines TRBV5-5 with TRBJ1-2; 7 positions match TRBD1. V trimming: 2 bases; J trimming: 6 bases; junction bases outside the gene matches: 4. This CDR3 contains 13 residues. CDR1 is SGHKS and CDR2 is YYEKEE in the germline V gene (reference sequence). The whole variable domain, filled in from reference TRBV5-5 and TRBJ1-2, reads DAGVTQSPTHLIKTRGQQVTLRCSPISGHKSVSWYQQVLGQGPQFIFQYYEKEERGRGNFPDRFSARQFPNYSSELNVNALLLGDSALYLCASSLQGHDGYTFGSGTRLTVV.

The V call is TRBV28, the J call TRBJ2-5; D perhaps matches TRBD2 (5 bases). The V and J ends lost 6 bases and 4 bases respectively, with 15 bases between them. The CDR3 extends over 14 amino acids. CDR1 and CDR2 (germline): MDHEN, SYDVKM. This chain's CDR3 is CASRPRRVRETQYF. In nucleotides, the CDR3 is TGTGCCAGCAGACCCAGGCGGGTGAGAGAGACCCAGTACTTC.

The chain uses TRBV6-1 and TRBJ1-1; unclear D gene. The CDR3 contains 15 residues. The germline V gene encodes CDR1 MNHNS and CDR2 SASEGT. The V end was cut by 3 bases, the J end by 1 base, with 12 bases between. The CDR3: CASSDTYSGNTEAFF. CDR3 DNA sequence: TGTGCCAGCAGTGACACGTACTCAGGGAACACTGAAGCTTTCTTT.

CDR3 nucleotides: TGTGCCAGCAGCTTCGACACCAGTGAGACCCAGTACTTC. Protein: CASSFDTSETQYF. The chain couples TRBV7-3 to TRBJ2-5; D not resolved. V was clipped by 3 bases and J by 5 bases, with 10 bases between them. Germline V gene lookup returns CDR1 SGHTA and CDR2 FQGTGA. The CDR3 has 13 residues.

The CDR3: CASRVGQASYEQYF. CDR3 DNA sequence: TGTGCCAGCAGGGTGGGACAGGCCTCCTACGAGCAGTACTTC. The V gene is TRBV28, the J gene TRBJ2-7; TRBD1 agrees at 8 bases. Germline-derived CDR1 and CDR2 are MDHEN and SYDVKM. Trimming at V came to 6 bases and at J to 0 bases, leaving 4 bases not matched to a gene. The CDR3 contains 14 residues. The full variable domain, its missing parts supplied by reference TRBV28 and TRBJ2-7, is DVKVTQSSRYLVKRTGEKVFLECVQDMDHENMFWYRQDPGLGLRLIYFSYDVKMKEKGDIPEGYSVSREKKERFSLILESASTNQTSMYLCASRVGQASYEQYFGPGTRLTVT.

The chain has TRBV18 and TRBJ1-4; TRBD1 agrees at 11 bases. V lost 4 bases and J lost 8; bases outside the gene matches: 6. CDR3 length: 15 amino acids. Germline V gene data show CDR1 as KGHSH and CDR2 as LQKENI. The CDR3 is CASSREGQGAEKLFF. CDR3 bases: TGTGCCAGCTCACGAGAAGGACAGGGGGCGGAAAAACTGTTTTTT.